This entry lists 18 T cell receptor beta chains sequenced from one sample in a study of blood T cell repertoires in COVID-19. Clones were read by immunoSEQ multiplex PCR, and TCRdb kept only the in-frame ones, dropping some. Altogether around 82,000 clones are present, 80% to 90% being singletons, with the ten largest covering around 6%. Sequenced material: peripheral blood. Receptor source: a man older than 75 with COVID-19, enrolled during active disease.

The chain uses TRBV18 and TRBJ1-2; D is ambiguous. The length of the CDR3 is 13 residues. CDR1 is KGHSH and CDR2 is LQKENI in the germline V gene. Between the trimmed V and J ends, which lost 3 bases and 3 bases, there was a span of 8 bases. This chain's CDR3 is CASSPGRDYGYTF. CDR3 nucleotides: TGTGCCAGCTCACCTGGGAGGGACTATGGCTACACCTTC. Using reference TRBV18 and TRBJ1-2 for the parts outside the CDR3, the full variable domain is NAGVMQNPRHLVRRRGQEARLRCSPMKGHSHVYWYRQLPEEGLKFMVYLQKENIIDESGMPKERFSAEFPKEGPSILRIQQVVRGDSAAYFCASSPGRDYGYTFGSGTRLTVV.

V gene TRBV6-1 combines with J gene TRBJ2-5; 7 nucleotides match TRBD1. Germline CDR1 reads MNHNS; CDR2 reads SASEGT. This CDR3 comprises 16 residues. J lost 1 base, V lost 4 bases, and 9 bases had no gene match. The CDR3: CASSAPGTVSQETQYF. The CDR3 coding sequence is TGTGCCAGCAGTGCCCCCGGGACAGTCTCCCAAGAGACCCAGTACTTC.

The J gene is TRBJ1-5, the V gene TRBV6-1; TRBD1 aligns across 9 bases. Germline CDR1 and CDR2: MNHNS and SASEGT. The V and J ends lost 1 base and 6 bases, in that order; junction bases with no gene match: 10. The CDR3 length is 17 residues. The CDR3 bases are TGTGCCAGCAGTGAAGGTCCGGGACAGGGAGTCGGTCAGCCCCAGCATTTT. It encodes CASSEGPGQGVGQPQHF.

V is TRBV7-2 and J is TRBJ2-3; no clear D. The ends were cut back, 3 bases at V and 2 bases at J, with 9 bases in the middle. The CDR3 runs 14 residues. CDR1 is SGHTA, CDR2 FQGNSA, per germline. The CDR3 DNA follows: TGTGCCAGCAGCTTCAGACTTATCACAGATACGCAGTATTTT. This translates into CASSFRLITDTQYF.

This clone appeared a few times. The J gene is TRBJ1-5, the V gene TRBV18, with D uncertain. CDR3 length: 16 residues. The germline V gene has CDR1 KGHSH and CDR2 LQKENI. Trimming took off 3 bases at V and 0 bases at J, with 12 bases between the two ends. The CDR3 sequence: CASSPVAVYSNQPQHF. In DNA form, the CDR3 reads TGTGCCAGCTCACCGGTGGCAGTTTATAGCAATCAGCCCCAGCATTTT.

CDR3: CASSSSAGDFIQYF. CDR3 DNA sequence: TGTGCCAGCTCATCTAGCGCCGGTGATTTCATTCAGTACTTC. J is TRBJ2-4 and V is TRBV18; possibly TRBD2 for D (6 bases). V shed 5 bases and J shed 9 bases, with 17 bases lying between them. Germline V gene lookup returns CDR1 KGHSH and CDR2 LQKENI. This CDR3 is 14 amino acids long.

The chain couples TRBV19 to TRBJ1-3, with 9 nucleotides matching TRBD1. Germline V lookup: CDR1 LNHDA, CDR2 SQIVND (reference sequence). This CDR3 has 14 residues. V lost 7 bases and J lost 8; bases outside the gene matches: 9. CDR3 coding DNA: TGTGCCAGTAAAAGACAGGGGGAGGCGGACACCATATATTTT. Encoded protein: CASKRQGEADTIYF.

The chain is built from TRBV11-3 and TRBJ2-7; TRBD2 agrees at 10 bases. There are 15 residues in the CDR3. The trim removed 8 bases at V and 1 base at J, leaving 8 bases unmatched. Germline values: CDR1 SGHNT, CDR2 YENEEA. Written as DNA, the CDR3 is TGTGCCAGCCGAAAACAAGCGGGGGGGTCCTACGAGCAGTACTTC. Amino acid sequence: CASRKQAGGSYEQYF.

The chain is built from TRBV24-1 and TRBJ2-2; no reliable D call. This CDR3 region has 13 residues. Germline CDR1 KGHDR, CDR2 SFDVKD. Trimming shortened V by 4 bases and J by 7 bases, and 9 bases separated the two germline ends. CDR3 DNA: TGTGCCACCAGTGAGCCAGAATACGGGGAGCTGTTTTTT. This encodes CATSEPEYGELFF.

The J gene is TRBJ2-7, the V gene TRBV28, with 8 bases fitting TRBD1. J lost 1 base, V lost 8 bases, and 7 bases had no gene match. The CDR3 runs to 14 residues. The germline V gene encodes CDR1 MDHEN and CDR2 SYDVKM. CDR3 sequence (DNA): TGTGCCAGCCGCACCACAGGGGGGTCCTACGAGCAGTACTTC. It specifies CASRTTGGSYEQYF.

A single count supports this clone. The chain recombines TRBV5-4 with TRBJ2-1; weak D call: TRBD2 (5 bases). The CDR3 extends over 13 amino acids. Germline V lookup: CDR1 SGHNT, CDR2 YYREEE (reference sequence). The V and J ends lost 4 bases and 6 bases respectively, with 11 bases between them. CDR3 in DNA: TGTGCCAGCAGCCTATACGGGGTCAATGAGCAGTTCTTC. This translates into CASSLYGVNEQFF. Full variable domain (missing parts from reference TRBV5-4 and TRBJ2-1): ETGVTQSPTHLIKTRGQQVTLRCSSQSGHNTVSWYQQALGQGPQFIFQYYREEENGRGNFPPRFSGLQFPNYSSELNVNALELDDSALYLCASSLYGVNEQFFGPGTRLTVL.

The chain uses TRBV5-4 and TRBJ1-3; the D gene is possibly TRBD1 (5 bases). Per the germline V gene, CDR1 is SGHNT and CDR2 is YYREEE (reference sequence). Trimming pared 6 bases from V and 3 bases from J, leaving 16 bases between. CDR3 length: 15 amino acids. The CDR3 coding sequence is TGTGCCAGCACCTCCGGGGGGGTTAATGGAAACACCATATATTTT. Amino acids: CASTSGGVNGNTIYF.

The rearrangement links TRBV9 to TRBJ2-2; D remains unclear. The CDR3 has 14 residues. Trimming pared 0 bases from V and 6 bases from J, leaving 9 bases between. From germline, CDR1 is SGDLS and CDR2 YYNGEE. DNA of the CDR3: TGTGCCAGCAGCGTAGAATACTTGCCCGGGGAGCTGTTTTTT. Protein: CASSVEYLPGELFF. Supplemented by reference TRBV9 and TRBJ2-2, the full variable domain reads DSGVTQTPKHLITATGQRVTLRCSPRSGDLSVYWYQQSLDQGLQFLIQYYNGEERAKGNILERFSAQQFPDLHSELNLSSLELGDSALYFCASSVEYLPGELFFGEGSRLTVL.

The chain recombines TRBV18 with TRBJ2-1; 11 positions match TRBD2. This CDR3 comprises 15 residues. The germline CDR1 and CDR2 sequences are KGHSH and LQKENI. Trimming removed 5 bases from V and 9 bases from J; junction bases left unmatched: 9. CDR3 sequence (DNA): TGTGCCAGCTCAACACTGACTAGCGGGGACGGTGAGCAGTTCTTC. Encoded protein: CASSTLTSGDGEQFF.

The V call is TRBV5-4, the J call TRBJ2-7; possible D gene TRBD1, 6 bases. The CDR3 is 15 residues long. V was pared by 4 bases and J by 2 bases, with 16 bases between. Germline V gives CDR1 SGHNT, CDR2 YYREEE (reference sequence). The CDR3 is CASSPGLEGAYEQYF. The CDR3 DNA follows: TGTGCCAGCAGCCCAGGACTTGAGGGGGCCTACGAGCAGTACTTC.

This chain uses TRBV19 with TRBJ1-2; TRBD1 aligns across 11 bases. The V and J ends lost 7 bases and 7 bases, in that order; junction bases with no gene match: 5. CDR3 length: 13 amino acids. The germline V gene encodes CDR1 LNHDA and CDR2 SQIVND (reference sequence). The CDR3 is CASTRTGGRGYTF. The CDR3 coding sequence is TGTGCCAGTACAAGGACAGGGGGCCGTGGCTACACCTTC.

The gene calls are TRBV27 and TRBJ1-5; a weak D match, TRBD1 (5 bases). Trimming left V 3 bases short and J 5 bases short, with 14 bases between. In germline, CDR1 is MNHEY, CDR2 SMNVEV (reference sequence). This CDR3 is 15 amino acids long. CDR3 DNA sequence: TGTGCCAGCAGTTTCCAGGGCGCACCTCATCAGCCCCAGCATTTT. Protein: CASSFQGAPHQPQHF.

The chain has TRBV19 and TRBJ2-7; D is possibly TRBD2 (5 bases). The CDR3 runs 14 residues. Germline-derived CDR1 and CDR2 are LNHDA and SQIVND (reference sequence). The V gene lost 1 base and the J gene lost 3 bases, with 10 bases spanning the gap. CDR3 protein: CASSIGHGGYEQYF. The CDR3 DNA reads TGTGCCAGTAGTATAGGACACGGAGGCTACGAGCAGTACTTC.